Following are 31 T cell receptor beta chains from one sample sequenced in a study of T cell repertoires in cytomegalovirus infection. TCRdb recomputed calls from the reads with MiXCR, one row per CDR3 protein. The sample lists more than 650,000 distinct CDR3 sequences, 35% to 45% seen once, with 2.5% to 3.5% in the top ten. Sequences were obtained from PBMCs. The receptors stem from a human donor in good health (CMV status not recorded). Some clones in this sample may be carry-over from other donors' samples.

This clonotype was picked up a small number of times. The rearrangement joins TRBV7-6 to TRBJ2-7; D gene uncertain. The CDR3 runs 11 residues. V dropped 5 bases and J dropped 7 bases, with 9 bases sitting between them. Germline lookup yields CDR1 SGHVS and CDR2 FNYEAQ. In DNA, the CDR3 is TGTGCCAGCAGCAATAGCCCGGAGCAGTACTTC. Its protein is CASSNSPEQYF.

This sequence joins TRBV4-1 and TRBJ2-5, with TRBD2 identical over 9 bases. The CDR3 consists of 18 residues. The V and J ends lost 0 bases and 2 bases, in that order; junction bases with no gene match: 10. Germline CDR1 reads MGHRA; CDR2 reads YSYEKL. The chain's CDR3 is CASSQDGPAGGIQETQYF. The CDR3, as DNA: TGCGCCAGCAGCCAAGATGGTCCCGCGGGGGGGATTCAAGAGACCCAGTACTTC.

This clonotype was counted only a few times. The V and J genes are TRBV28 and TRBJ2-3; possible D gene TRBD2, 6 bases. The germline CDR1 and CDR2 sequences are MDHEN and SYDVKM. Deletions cut 3 bases from V and 2 bases from J, with 18 bases between. The CDR3 contains 17 residues. The CDR3 DNA follows: TGTGCCAGCAGTTTCCAACCTCGACTAGGGCACACAGATACGCAGTATTTT. Protein: CASSFQPRLGHTDTQYF.

This chain joins TRBV12-3 or TRBV12-4 and TRBJ2-2, with 11 bases fitting TRBD2. The CDR3 is 16 amino acids. V lost 5 bases, J lost 7 bases, and 9 bases stayed unmatched. In DNA form, the CDR3 reads TGTGCCAGCAGTCTTAGCGGGAGGGCCAGGGGCGGGGAGCTGTTTTTT. Protein sequence: CASSLSGRARGGELFF.

This clonotype was counted many times. The CDR3 DNA follows: TGTGCCAGCAGCTTAGCTGGCGGAACTAATGAAAAACTGTTTTTT. This codes for CASSLAGGTNEKLFF. The rearrangement links TRBV7-9 to TRBJ1-4; D is unclear. Per the germline V gene, CDR1 is SEHNR and CDR2 is FQNEAQ (reference sequence). The CDR3 has 15 residues. V was cut by 0 bases and J by 1 base, with 6 bases left in between.

This chain links TRBV7-9 with TRBJ1-5; 9 bases are shared with TRBD1. The CDR3 consists of 14 residues. The J segment lost 6 bases and the V segment lost 3 bases, leaving 3 bases of the junction unmatched. CDR1 SEHNR and CDR2 FQNEAQ come from the germline V gene (reference sequence). The CDR3 DNA sequence: TGTGCCAGCAGCTTTGGACAGGGGATTCAGCCCCAGCATTTT. Encoded protein: CASSFGQGIQPQHF. Using reference TRBV7-9 and TRBJ1-5 for the parts outside the CDR3, the full variable domain is DTGVSQNPRHKITKRGQNVTFRCDPISEHNRLYWYRQTLGQGPEFLTYFQNEAQLEKSRLLSDRFSAERPKGSFSTLEIQRTEQGDSAMYLCASSFGQGIQPQHFGDGTRLSIL.

V is TRBV5-1 and J is TRBJ2-3, with 7 nucleotides matching TRBD1. This CDR3 has 15 residues. Per the germline V gene, CDR1 is SGHRS and CDR2 is YFSETQ. After removal of 0 bases from V and 1 base from J, the junction contained 2 bases not matched to a gene. This CDR3 is CASSLEGTGTDTQYF. In nucleotides, the CDR3 is TGCGCCAGCAGCTTGGAGGGGACAGGCACAGATACGCAGTATTTT.

CDR3 sequence (DNA): TGTGCCAGCAGTCCAGGGGACAGGGGGCGAACCGGGGAGCTGTTTTTT. As protein: CASSPGDRGRTGELFF. V and J are TRBV28 and TRBJ2-2; 12 bases line up with TRBD1. Germline CDR1 is MDHEN and CDR2 is SYDVKM. This CDR3 region has 16 residues. Trimming took 5 bases from V and 5 from J; bases not matched to a gene: 6.

Remarks on this clonotype: Likely a read error: the CDR3 ends without its conserved phenylalanine or tryptophan. V is TRBV7-2 and J is TRBJ2-7, with D perhaps TRBD2 (6 bases). V was cut by 1 base and J by 2 bases, with 9 bases left in between. The germline V gene has CDR1 SGHTA and CDR2 FQGNSA. The CDR3 totals 14 residues. CDR3 sequence (DNA): TGTGCCAGCAGCTTAGTCGGGGGTCCCTACGAGCAGTACTTA. This encodes CASSLVGGPYEQYL.

A few counts support this clonotype. The chain uses TRBV4-1 and TRBJ2-1, with D perhaps matching TRBD1 (5 bases). The V and J ends lost 5 bases and 2 bases respectively, with 16 bases between them. CDR1 is MGHRA and CDR2 is YSYEKL in the germline V gene. The CDR3 extends over 16 amino acids. CDR3 protein: CASSNFRVGTYNEQFF. The CDR3 nucleotides read TGCGCCAGCAGCAACTTCAGGGTGGGGACCTACAATGAGCAGTTCTTC.

This chain joins TRBV2 and TRBJ2-3, with 13 bases lining up with TRBD2. The CDR3 covers 19 residues. The V gene's germline CDR1 is SNHLY and CDR2 FYNNEI. V lost 8 bases to trimming and J lost 2 bases; unmatched junction nucleotides: 16. In DNA form, the CDR3 reads TGTGCCAGCTTAACGGGACTAGCGGGGAATCCAGACTACACAGATACGCAGTATTTT. It encodes CASLTGLAGNPDYTDTQYF. The full variable domain, completed using reference TRBV2 and TRBJ2-3, is EPEVTQTPSHQVTQMGQEVILRCVPISNHLYFYWYRQILGQKVEFLVSFYNNEISEKSEIFDDQFSVERPDGSNFTLKIRSTKLEDSAMYFCASLTGLAGNPDYTDTQYFGPGTRLTVL.

This rearrangement joins TRBV28 to TRBJ2-1, with 14 bases matching TRBD2. The germline CDR1 and CDR2 sequences are MDHEN and SYDVKM. V lost 7 bases to trimming and J lost 10 bases; unmatched junction nucleotides: 6. The CDR3 has 14 amino acids. The DNA for the CDR3 is TGTGCCAGCACCAGACTAGCGGGAGGGGGCGAGCAGTTCTTC. This gives the protein CASTRLAGGGEQFF. The whole variable domain, filled in from reference TRBV28 and TRBJ2-1, reads DVKVTQSSRYLVKRTGEKVFLECVQDMDHENMFWYRQDPGLGLRLIYFSYDVKMKEKGDIPEGYSVSREKKERFSLILESASTNQTSMYLCASTRLAGGGEQFFGPGTRLTVL.

This chain uses TRBV11-2 with TRBJ2-1; 13 bases are shared with TRBD2. V shed 3 bases and J 10 bases; nucleotides not matched to a gene: 12. The CDR3 extends over 17 amino acids. From germline, CDR1 is SGHAT and CDR2 FQNNGV. CDR3: CASSFRRTSGGRGEQFF. CDR3 DNA: TGTGCCAGCAGCTTCCGAAGGACTAGCGGGGGTCGGGGGGAGCAGTTCTTC.

The chain uses TRBV27 and TRBJ2-7; a weak D match, TRBD1 (6 bases). The V end lost 2 bases, the J end lost 7 bases, and 12 bases lay between the germline ends. The CDR3 covers 13 residues. Germline-derived CDR1 and CDR2 are MNHEY and SMNVEV (reference sequence). DNA of the CDR3: TGTGCCAGCAGTTTACAGGGGCTCAGAGAGCAGTACTTC. Its protein is CASSLQGLREQYF.

This rearrangement joins TRBV12-3 or TRBV12-4 to TRBJ2-1, with a tentative D call TRBD2 (7 bases). V lost 1 base and J 10 bases, leaving 14 bases between the germline ends. The CDR3 has 14 residues. In DNA form, the CDR3 reads TGTGCCAGCAGTTTAGTGATTGGCGGGGGCGAGCAGTTCTTC. Protein sequence: CASSLVIGGGEQFF.

DNA for the CDR3: TGTGCCAGTAGCAATTCGGGCAGGGGCCATGAAAAACTGTTTTTT. Protein: CASSNSGRGHEKLFF. The chain couples TRBV19 to TRBJ1-4; TRBD1 might be the D (6 bases). The CDR3 covers 15 residues. Trimming pared 6 bases from V and 6 bases from J, leaving 17 bases between. CDR1 LNHDA and CDR2 SQIVND come from the germline V gene (reference sequence). Full variable domain (remainder filled in from reference TRBV19 and TRBJ1-4): DGGITQSPKYLFRKEGQNVTLSCEQNLNHDAMYWYRQDPGQGLRLIYYSQIVNDFQKGDIAEGYSVSREKKESFPLTVTSAQKNPTAFYLCASSNSGRGHEKLFFGSGTQLSVL.

A remark on this clonotype: The germline gene is not matched at one end of the junction; a read error may be the cause. V and J are TRBV20-1 and TRBJ1-6; 7 nucleotides match TRBD1. CDR3 size: 13 residues. CDR1 is DFQATT, CDR2 SNEGSKA, per germline (reference sequence). In DNA form, the CDR3 reads TGCAGTGCCAGAGACAGGGTTCGGTCACCCCTCCACTTT. This sequence encodes CSARDRVRSPLHF.

The V and J genes are TRBV2 and TRBJ2-3; D not resolved. This CDR3 comprises 15 residues. The germline CDR1 and CDR2 sequences are SNHLY and FYNNEI. V gave up 3 bases and J gave up 1 base, with 11 bases separating them. The CDR3 spells CASSERASRTDTQYF. The CDR3, as DNA: TGTGCCAGCAGTGAGAGAGCTTCCCGCACAGATACGCAGTATTTT. The full variable domain, completed using reference TRBV2 and TRBJ2-3, is EPEVTQTPSHQVTQMGQEVILRCVPISNHLYFYWYRQILGQKVEFLVSFYNNEISEKSEIFDDQFSVERPDGSNFTLKIRSTKLEDSAMYFCASSERASRTDTQYFGPGTRLTVL.

Regarding this clonotype: This CDR3 fails to terminate in the conserved phenylalanine or tryptophan, so it likely reflects a read error. The V and J genes are TRBV27 and TRBJ2-5; possible D gene TRBD1, 7 bases. This CDR3 has 17 residues. Germline V CDR1 and CDR2: MNHEY, SMNVEV (reference sequence). V lost 6 bases and J lost 5, with 25 bases in between. The CDR3 nucleotides read TGTGCCAGCAGCCTCGAAAGGGCAGGGGGGAGCGCGGAGACCCAGTACTTA. Translation gives CASSLERAGGSAETQYL.

This clonotype was seen once. It may be a read error: a sequence one base away is much more abundant. V usage is TRBV7-2 and J usage is TRBJ1-1; 7 nucleotides line up with TRBD1. CDR3 length equals 15 residues. Germline assignment: CDR1 SGHTA and CDR2 FQGNSA. Written as DNA, the CDR3 is TGTGCCAGCAGCATAGTTACAGGGGTAAACACTGAAGCTGTCTTT. Translation gives CASSIVTGVNTEAVF.

This clonotype was found a few times. The chain couples TRBV4-1 to TRBJ1-4; the D gene is possibly TRBD1 (6 bases). Per germline, CDR1 MGHRA and CDR2 YSYEKL. V was cut by 3 bases and J by 7 bases, with 12 bases left in between. The CDR3 totals 14 residues. The CDR3 region has the DNA TGCGCCAGCAGCCAGGGACACCGAGGTGAAAAACTGTTTTTT. Translated: CASSQGHRGEKLFF.

The chain joins TRBV2 to TRBJ2-1; weak D call: TRBD2 (6 bases). The CDR3 extends over 16 amino acids. The V gene's germline CDR1 is SNHLY and CDR2 FYNNEI. V was clipped by 2 bases and J by 7 bases, with 18 bases between them. CDR3 DNA: TGTGCCAGCAGTGAAAAGAGAGGAGGGTCGAGGAATGAGCAGTTCTTC. Amino acid sequence: CASSEKRGGSRNEQFF.

The chain links TRBV7-2 to TRBJ1-4; D is ambiguous. Trimming took 5 bases from V and 0 from J, leaving 10 bases between them. The CDR3 spans 15 residues. Germline V lookup: CDR1 SGHTA, CDR2 FQGNSA. The CDR3 DNA reads as TGTGCCAGCAGCCCTAACACTGCAACTAATGAAAAACTGTTTTTT. Translating it yields CASSPNTATNEKLFF.

This clonotype was detected ten times or more. The CDR3 DNA follows: TGTGCCAGCAGTCGACAGGGGGCTACGCAGTATTTT. Residues: CASSRQGATQYF. V and J are TRBV6-1 and TRBJ2-3, with 10 bases identical to TRBD1. CDR3 length: 12 amino acids. With V trimmed by 5 bases and J by 8 bases, 1 base remained unmatched. CDR1 is MNHNS and CDR2 is SASEGT in the germline V gene.

The chain uses TRBV12-5 and TRBJ2-1; perhaps TRBD1 as D (6 bases). This CDR3 has 12 residues. V lost 4 bases and J lost 10, with 11 bases in between. Germline loops: CDR1 LGHNT, CDR2 FRNRAP. CDR3 sequence: CASGYRDTEQFF. The CDR3 DNA sequence: TGTGCTAGTGGTTACCGGGACACCGAGCAGTTCTTC.

The genes are TRBV12-3 or TRBV12-4 and TRBJ1-1; D not resolved. The CDR3 extends over 16 amino acids. Trimming cost V 5 bases and J 1 base, with 17 bases left between them. CDR3 protein: CASSPLRGGPNTEAFF. CDR3 sequence (DNA): TGTGCCAGCAGTCCTCTCCGCGGAGGGCCGAACACTGAAGCTTTCTTT.

In this sample, this clonotype turned up a few times. The V call is TRBV20-1, the J call TRBJ1-1; D remains ambiguous. The CDR3 totals 11 residues. V dropped 6 bases and J dropped 5 bases, with 10 bases sitting between them. Germline CDR1 reads DFQATT; CDR2 reads SNEGSKA (reference sequence). CDR3 region: CSAGGRTEAFF. Here the CDR3 DNA reads TGCAGTGCCGGAGGGAGGACTGAAGCTTTCTTT.

This chain links TRBV12-5 with TRBJ2-4; perhaps TRBD2 as D (5 bases). Trimming cost V 0 bases and J 0 bases, with 15 bases left between them. CDR3 length: 18 residues. The germline V gene has CDR1 LGHNT and CDR2 FRNRAP. This chain's CDR3 is CASGLVRGYLLAKNIQYF. The CDR3 DNA follows: TGTGCTAGTGGTTTGGTACGGGGTTACCTACTAGCCAAAAACATTCAGTACTTC.

The chain links TRBV6-6 to TRBJ2-1; a possible D gene is TRBD2 (6 bases). With 5 bases removed from V and 3 bases from J, the gap between germline ends came to 17 bases. This CDR3 has 16 amino acids. The germline CDR1 and CDR2 sequences are MNHNY and SVGAGI (reference sequence). The chain's CDR3 is CASSIQDGGSYNEQFF. CDR3 nucleotide sequence: TGTGCCAGCAGTATTCAGGATGGGGGGAGCTACAATGAGCAGTTCTTC.

This clonotype has a count of ten or more. The chain employs TRBV5-5 and TRBJ2-7; D unclear. Germline CDR1 reads SGHKS; CDR2 reads YYEKEE (reference sequence). CDR3 length: 13 amino acids. V was cut by 3 bases and J by 0 bases, with 7 bases left in between. The CDR3 DNA sequence: TGTGCCAGCAGCTCCGGAGCCTCCTACGAGCAGTACTTC. Protein sequence: CASSSGASYEQYF.

Details on this clonotype: This may arise from a read error, as a much more abundant clone is one base away. The CDR3 does not close with the conserved phenylalanine or tryptophan, likely indicating a read error. The rearrangement joins TRBV7-2 to TRBJ2-3, with 12 bases lining up with TRBD2. The CDR3 is 18 amino acids. Looked up from germline, CDR1 is SGHTA and CDR2 is FQGNSA. J was trimmed by 6 bases and V by 2 bases; bases with no gene match: 12. As DNA, the CDR3 is TGTGCCAGCAGCTTACTGGGACTAGCGGGTTCGCCGGGGGATACGCAGTATTCT. Its translation: CASSLLGLAGSPGDTQYS.